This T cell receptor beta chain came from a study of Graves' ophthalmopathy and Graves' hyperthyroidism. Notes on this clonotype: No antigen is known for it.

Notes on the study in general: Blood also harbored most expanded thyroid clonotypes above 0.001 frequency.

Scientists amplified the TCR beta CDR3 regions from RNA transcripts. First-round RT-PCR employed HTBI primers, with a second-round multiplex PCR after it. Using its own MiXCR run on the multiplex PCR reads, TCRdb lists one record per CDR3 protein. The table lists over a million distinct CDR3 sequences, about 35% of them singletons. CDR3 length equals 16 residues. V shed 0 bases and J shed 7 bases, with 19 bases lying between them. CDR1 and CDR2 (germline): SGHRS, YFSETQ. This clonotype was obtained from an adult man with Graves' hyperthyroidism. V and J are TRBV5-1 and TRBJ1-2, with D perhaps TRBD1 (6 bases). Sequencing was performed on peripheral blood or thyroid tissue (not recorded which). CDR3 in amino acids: CASSLVSVDRPSGYTF. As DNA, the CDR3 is TGCGCCAGCAGCTTGGTGTCGGTTGACAGGCCGAGTGGCTACACCTTC.